The sequence of this TCR beta chain was determined in a study of regulatory T cells in long-lasting Graves disease. This clonotype was picked up many times. The CDR3 sequence is 17 residues long. V was pared by 4 bases and J by 0 bases, with 7 bases of the junction left unmatched. The germline gives CDR1 MNHEY, CDR2 SMNVEV (reference sequence). Time point meaning: newly diagnosed GD, antithyroid drugs for less than 3 months. From PBMCs, RNA was extracted and then used to make the TCR library. Arm-PCR of CDR3 regions with iRepertoire HTBI primers generated TCR beta libraries. TCRdb re-called the multiplex PCR reads through MiXCR, storing one row per CDR3 protein. The data contain 400,000 to 450,000 distinct CDR3 sequences, more than 13% of them singletons. In addition, the sample was reused for a study of T cells in Graves' hyperthyroidism and ophthalmopathy. According to that study: In the analysis, a 13 V-J model separated ophthalmopathy from stable hyperthyroidism.

This specimen was peripheral blood mononuclear cells (PBMCs), taken at new diagnosis, from a patient treated with antithyroid drugs. This sequence joins TRBV27 and TRBJ2-7; 12 nucleotides align to TRBD2. The origin of this receptor is a woman in her 30s with Graves disease. This CDR3 is CASSSWTSGDHSYEQYF. The DNA of the CDR3 is TGTGCCAGCAGTTCCTGGACTAGCGGGGACCACTCCTACGAGCAGTACTTC.